This T cell receptor beta chain was identified in a study of shared clonotypes between healthy human individuals. In the study overall: The donor pool was made up of a couple of women and a few men aged 18 to 49.

Clones were sequenced by immunoSEQ multiplex PCR, and TCRdb holds only the in-frame ones, with some missing. The sample shows millions of clones, roughly 94% of them seen only once. Overall study results and limits: It was the non-shared clonotypes that had lower generation probabilities than clonotypes shared by all four donors. Naive subsets typically showed greater estimated richness than memory subsets.

About this clone: Its target is not known. This CDR3 is also generated by other DNA sequences in the sample.

Sequenced input: naive CD4+ T cells sorted from blood. Subset given: CD45RA+ positively selected. This sequence was found in a man younger than 30 in good health.

The CDR3 spells CASSQGLQETQYF. CDR3 coding DNA: TGCGCCAGCAGCCAAGGGCTGCAAGAGACCCAGTACTTC. V gene TRBV4-1 combines with J gene TRBJ2-5; unclear D gene. The CDR3 loop spans 13 amino acids. Deletions cut 1 base from V and 2 bases from J, with 5 bases between. Germline V lookup: CDR1 MGHRA, CDR2 YSYEKL.